The TCR beta chain described here comes from a study of blood T cell repertoires in COVID-19. Study as a whole: Italy, Spain and the United States were the sources of the convalescent and acute COVID-19 samples. PBMCs, B-cell-depleted T cells, or T cells provided the cDNA or gDNA that made up the material.

Per the authors' pipeline: Quantification of nucleated cells was approximated via reference gene primer amplification. Assay used: immunoSEQ multiplex PCR; TCRdb lists only in-frame clones, some missing. The V and J calls and clone size come from that table; D and trimming were worked out from the DNA. The sample records some 150,000 clones, 80% being singletons. This sequence was found in a man in his fifties or sixties with active or convalescent COVID-19. Specimen: peripheral blood.

CDR3 residues: CASSLLAGGVHEQFF. The DNA of the CDR3 is TGTGCCAGTAGTCTCCTAGCGGGAGGGGTCCATGAGCAGTTCTTC. V is TRBV19 and J is TRBJ2-1; 12 bases align to TRBD2. V was clipped by 5 bases and J by 8 bases; unmatched bases: 7. This CDR3 contains 15 residues. Germline CDR1 LNHDA, CDR2 SQIVND (reference sequence).